The rows below give T cell receptor beta chains drawn from one sample of a study of early T cells in non-severe SARS-CoV-2 infection. One entry per CDR3 protein, called by TCRdb with MiXCR from the 5' RACE reads. Of about 35,000 distinct CDR3 sequences detected, 5.9% appear once; the ten largest clones hold approximately 5%. The source material was whole blood. Receptors originate from an adult who was a healthcare worker with PCR-confirmed SARS-CoV-2 infection or an uninfected control (not recorded which). CDR3s include the opening cysteine and the closing phenylalanine or tryptophan. A D gene is named only where the DNA matches it firmly. Some rows have no size entry. The others give once, few or many, or a class for an expanded clone.

J gene: TRBJ2-2; D gene: .; V gene: TRBV27; clone size: .; CDR3 protein: CATADRLNTGELFF; CDR3 DNA: TGTGCCACCGCGGACAGATTAAACACCGGGGAGCTGTTTTTT
J gene: TRBJ2-1; D gene: .; V gene: TRBV6-4; clone size: many; CDR3 protein: CASSRAFGLDNEQFF; CDR3 DNA: TGTGCCAGCTCCCGTGCCTTCGGACTCGACAATGAGCAGTTCTTC
J gene: TRBJ2-7; D gene: .; V gene: TRBV4-1; clone size: few; CDR3 protein: CASSQTEGPYEQYF; CDR3 DNA: TGCGCCAGCAGCCAGACGGAGGGCCCCTACGAGCAGTACTTC
J gene: TRBJ2-7; D gene: .; V gene: TRBV2; clone size: many; CDR3 protein: CASSERALTGEQYF; CDR3 DNA: TGTGCCAGCAGTGAAAGGGCCCTAACGGGAGAGCAGTACTTC
J gene: TRBJ1-4; D gene: TRBD1; V gene: TRBV20-1; clone size: .; CDR3 protein: CSASAGQGATNEKLFF; CDR3 DNA: TGCAGTGCTAGCGCGGGACAGGGTGCAACTAATGAAAAACTGTTTTTT
J gene: TRBJ1-6; D gene: TRBD1; V gene: TRBV7-9; clone size: .; CDR3 protein: CASSLEGQANSPLHF; CDR3 DNA: TGTGCCAGCAGCTTAGAGGGACAGGCTAATTCACCCCTCCACTTT
J gene: TRBJ2-5; D gene: TRBD1; V gene: TRBV5-1; clone size: many; CDR3 protein: CASSLAGQAQETQYF; CDR3 DNA: TGCGCCAGCAGCTTGGCCGGACAGGCCCAAGAGACCCAGTACTTC
J gene: TRBJ2-1; D gene: TRBD2; V gene: TRBV29-1; clone size: many; CDR3 protein: CSVDMRLAGNRDEQFF; CDR3 DNA: TGCAGCGTTGATATGCGTCTAGCGGGAAACAGGGATGAGCAGTTCTTC
J gene: TRBJ1-3; D gene: TRBD1; V gene: TRBV20-1; clone size: few; CDR3 protein: CSARTGTVSGNTIYF; CDR3 DNA: TGCAGTGCTAGGACCGGGACAGTCTCTGGAAACACCATATATTTT
J gene: TRBJ2-2; D gene: .; V gene: TRBV6-5; clone size: many; CDR3 protein: CASSYGGHTAAGELFF; CDR3 DNA: TGTGCCAGCAGTTACGGGGGGCATACCGCCGCCGGGGAGCTGTTTTTT
J gene: TRBJ2-1; D gene: TRBD2; V gene: TRBV9; clone size: few; CDR3 protein: CASSARLAGEYNEQFF; CDR3 DNA: TGTGCCAGCAGCGCCAGACTAGCGGGGGAGTACAATGAGCAGTTCTTC
J gene: TRBJ2-1; D gene: .; V gene: TRBV7-9; clone size: many; CDR3 protein: CASSPRAGLLDGNEQFF; CDR3 DNA: TGTGCCAGCAGCCCCCGGGCGGGATTGCTTGATGGCAATGAGCAGTTCTTC
J gene: TRBJ2-3; D gene: TRBD2; V gene: TRBV29-1; clone size: many; CDR3 protein: CSVRVSGRADTQYF; CDR3 DNA: TGCAGCGTCAGAGTTAGCGGGAGGGCAGATACGCAGTATTTT
J gene: TRBJ2-4; D gene: .; V gene: TRBV6-1; clone size: many; CDR3 protein: CASSENRDRAKNIQYF; CDR3 DNA: TGTGCCAGCAGTGAAAATCGGGATCGAGCCAAAAACATTCAGTACTTC
J gene: TRBJ2-2; D gene: .; V gene: TRBV13; clone size: .; CDR3 protein: CASSLMYTGELFF; CDR3 DNA: TGTGCCAGCAGCTTAATGTACACCGGGGAGCTGTTTTTT
J gene: TRBJ2-3; D gene: .; V gene: TRBV27; clone size: many; CDR3 protein: CASSFGIIGTDTQYF; CDR3 DNA: TGTGCCAGCAGTTTTGGCATAATAGGCACAGATACGCAGTATTTT
J gene: TRBJ1-1; D gene: .; V gene: TRBV28; clone size: many; CDR3 protein: CASSFFAEAFF; CDR3 DNA: TGTGCCAGCAGTTTTTTCGCTGAAGCTTTCTTT
J gene: TRBJ2-1; D gene: .; V gene: TRBV11-1; clone size: many; CDR3 protein: CASSLAEEAQFF; CDR3 DNA: TGTGCCAGCAGCTTAGCGGAGGAGGCGCAGTTCTTC
J gene: TRBJ2-7; D gene: .; V gene: TRBV28; clone size: many; CDR3 protein: CASSLQGYEQYF; CDR3 DNA: TGTGCCAGCAGTTTACAGGGCTACGAGCAGTACTTC
J gene: TRBJ2-2; D gene: .; V gene: TRBV2; clone size: many; CDR3 protein: CASGRDSFAGELFF; CDR3 DNA: TGTGCCAGCGGACGGGACTCCTTCGCCGGGGAGCTGTTTTTT
J gene: TRBJ2-7; D gene: TRBD2; V gene: TRBV12-3/TRBV12-4; clone size: many; CDR3 protein: CASRSTSGSYEQYF; CDR3 DNA: TGTGCCAGCAGATCGACTAGCGGGAGCTACGAGCAGTACTTC
J gene: TRBJ2-5; D gene: .; V gene: TRBV3-1; clone size: .; CDR3 protein: CASSQDWGVETQYF; CDR3 DNA: TGTGCCAGCAGCCAAGATTGGGGGGTAGAGACCCAGTACTTC